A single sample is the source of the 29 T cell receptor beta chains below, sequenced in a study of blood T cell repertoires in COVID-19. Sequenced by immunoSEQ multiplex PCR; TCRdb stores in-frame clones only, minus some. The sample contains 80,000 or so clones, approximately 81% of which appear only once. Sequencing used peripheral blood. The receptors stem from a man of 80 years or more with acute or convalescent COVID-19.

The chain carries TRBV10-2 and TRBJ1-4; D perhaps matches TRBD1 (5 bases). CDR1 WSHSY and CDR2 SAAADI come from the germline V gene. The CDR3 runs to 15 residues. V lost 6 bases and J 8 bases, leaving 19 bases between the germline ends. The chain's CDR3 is CASRSDSPHGEKLFF. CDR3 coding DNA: TGCGCCAGCAGATCCGACAGCCCACACGGCGAAAAACTGTTTTTT.

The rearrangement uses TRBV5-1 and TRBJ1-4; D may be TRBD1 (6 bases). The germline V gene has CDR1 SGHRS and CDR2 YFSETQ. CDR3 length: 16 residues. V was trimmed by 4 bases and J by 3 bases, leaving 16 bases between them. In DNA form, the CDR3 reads TGCGCCAGCAGCGCTCCCCAGGGGCGGCCTAATGAAAAACTGTTTTTT. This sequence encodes CASSAPQGRPNEKLFF.

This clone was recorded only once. For the CDR3, the DNA is TGCGCCAGCAGCCTGGGACAGCAATACAATGAGCAGTTCTTC. Translation gives CASSLGQQYNEQFF. V gene TRBV4-1 combines with J gene TRBJ2-1, with 7 bases that match TRBD1. Unmatched junction bases numbered 4, after V lost 4 bases and J lost 4 bases. Looked up from germline, CDR1 is MGHRA and CDR2 is YSYEKL. This CDR3 contains 14 residues.

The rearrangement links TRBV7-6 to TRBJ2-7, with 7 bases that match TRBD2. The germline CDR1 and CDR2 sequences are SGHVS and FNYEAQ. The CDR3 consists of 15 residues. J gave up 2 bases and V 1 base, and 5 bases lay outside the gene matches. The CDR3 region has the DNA TGTGCCAGCAGCTTAGGGCTAGCGGACACCTACGAGCAGTACTTC. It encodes CASSLGLADTYEQYF. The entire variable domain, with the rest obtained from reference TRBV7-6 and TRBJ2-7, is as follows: GAGVSQSPRYKVTKRGQDVALRCDPISGHVSLYWYRQALGQGPEFLTYFNYEAQQDKSGLPNDRFSAERPEGSISTLTIQRTEQRDSAMYRCASSLGLADTYEQYFGPGTRLTVT.

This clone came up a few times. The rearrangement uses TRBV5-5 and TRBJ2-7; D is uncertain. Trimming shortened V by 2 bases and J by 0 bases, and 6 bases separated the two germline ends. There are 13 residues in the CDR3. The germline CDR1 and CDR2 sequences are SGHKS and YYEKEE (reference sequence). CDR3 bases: TGTGCCAGCAGCTTCGAGTTCTCCTACGAGCAGTACTTC. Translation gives CASSFEFSYEQYF.

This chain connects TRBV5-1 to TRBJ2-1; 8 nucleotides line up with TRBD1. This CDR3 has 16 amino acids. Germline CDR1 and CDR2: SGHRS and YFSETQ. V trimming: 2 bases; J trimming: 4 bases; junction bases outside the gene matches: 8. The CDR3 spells CASSFNSRGQYNEQFF. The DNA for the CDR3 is TGCGCCAGCAGCTTCAATAGCAGGGGGCAATACAATGAGCAGTTCTTC.

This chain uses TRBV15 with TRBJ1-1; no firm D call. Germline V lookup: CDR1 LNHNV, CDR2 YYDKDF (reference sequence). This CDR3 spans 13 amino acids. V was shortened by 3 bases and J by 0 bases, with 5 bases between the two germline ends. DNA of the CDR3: TGTGCCACCAGCAGTCAGTTGAACACTGAAGCTTTCTTT. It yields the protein CATSSQLNTEAFF.

This CDR3 reads CASVDSHNSPLHF. Written as DNA, the CDR3 is TGTGCCAGTGTCGACAGTCATAATTCACCCCTCCACTTT. This chain links TRBV6-5 with TRBJ1-6; tentative D call: TRBD1 (5 bases). V dropped 9 bases and J dropped 5 bases, with 11 bases sitting between them. Germline CDR1 is MNHEY and CDR2 is SVGAGI. This CDR3 has 13 amino acids.

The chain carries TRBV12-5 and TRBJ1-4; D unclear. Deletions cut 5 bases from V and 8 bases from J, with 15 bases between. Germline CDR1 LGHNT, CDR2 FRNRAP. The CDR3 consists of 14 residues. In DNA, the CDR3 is TGTGCTAGTGGTCCCACGTCGGGAAGAGAAAAACTGTTTTTT. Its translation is CASGPTSGREKLFF.

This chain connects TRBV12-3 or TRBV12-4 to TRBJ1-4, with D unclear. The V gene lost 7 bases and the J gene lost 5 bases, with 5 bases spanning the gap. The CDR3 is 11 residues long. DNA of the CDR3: TGTGCCAGCACCCTCAATGAAAAACTGTTTTTT. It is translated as CASTLNEKLFF.

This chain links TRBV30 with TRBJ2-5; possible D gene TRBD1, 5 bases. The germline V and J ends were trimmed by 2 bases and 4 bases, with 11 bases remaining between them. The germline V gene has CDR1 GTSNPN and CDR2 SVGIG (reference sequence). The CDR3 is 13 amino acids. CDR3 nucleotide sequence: TGTGCCTGGAGTACGAAGGGGCCAGAGACCCAGTACTTC. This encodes CAWSTKGPETQYF.

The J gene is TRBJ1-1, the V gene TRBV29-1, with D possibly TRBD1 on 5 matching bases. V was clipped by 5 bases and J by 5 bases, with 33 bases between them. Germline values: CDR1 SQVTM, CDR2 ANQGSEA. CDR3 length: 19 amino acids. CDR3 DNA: TGCAGCGTTTGGGACCCGACCGGGGGACTGAAAGACCGGGGGACTGAAGCTTTCTTT. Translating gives CSVWDPTGGLKDRGTEAFF. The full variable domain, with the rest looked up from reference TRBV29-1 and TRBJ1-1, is SAVISQKPSRDICQRGTSLTIQCQVDSQVTMMFWYRQQPGQSLTLIATANQGSEATYESGFVIDKFPISRPNLTFSTLTVSNMSPEDSSIYLCSVWDPTGGLKDRGTEAFFGQGTRLTVV.

Here the CDR3 reads CASSGETAGELFF. CDR3 coding DNA: TGTGCCAGCAGTGGCGAGACAGCCGGGGAGCTGTTTTTT. The rearrangement links TRBV6-4 to TRBJ2-2; D possibly corresponds to TRBD1 (5 bases). The germline CDR1 and CDR2 sequences are MRHNA and SNTAGT. Trimming took off 4 bases at V and 6 bases at J, with 9 bases between the two ends. There are 13 residues in the CDR3.

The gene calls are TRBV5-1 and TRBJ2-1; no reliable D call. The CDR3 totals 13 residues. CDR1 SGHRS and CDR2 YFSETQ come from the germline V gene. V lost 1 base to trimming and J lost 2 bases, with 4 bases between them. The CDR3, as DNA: TGCGCCAGCAGCTTGTCTCCCTACAATGAGCAGTTCTTC. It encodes CASSLSPYNEQFF.

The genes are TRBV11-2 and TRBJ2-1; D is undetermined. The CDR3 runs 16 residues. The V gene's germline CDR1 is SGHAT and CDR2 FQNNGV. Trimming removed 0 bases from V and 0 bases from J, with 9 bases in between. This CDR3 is CASSLDRYSSYNEQFF. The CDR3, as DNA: TGTGCCAGCAGCTTAGACCGCTATAGCTCCTACAATGAGCAGTTCTTC.

As DNA, the CDR3 is TGTGCCAGCAGCCCATACGACAGGGTATTCTATAGGAACGGGGCCTACGAGCAGTACTTC. Amino acid sequence: CASSPYDRVFYRNGAYEQYF. V and J are TRBV3-1 (or the pseudogene TRBV3-2) and TRBJ2-7; the match to TRBD1 covers 7 bases. Unmatched junction bases numbered 23, after V lost 4 bases and J lost 2 bases. Germline assignment: CDR1 LGHDT and CDR2 YNNKEL (reference sequence). The CDR3 extends over 20 amino acids.

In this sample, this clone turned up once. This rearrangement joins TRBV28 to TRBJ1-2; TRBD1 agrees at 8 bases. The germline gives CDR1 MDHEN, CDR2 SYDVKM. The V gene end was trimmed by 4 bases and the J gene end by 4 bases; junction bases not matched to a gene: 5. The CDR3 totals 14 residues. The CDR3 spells CASSSKTGVYGYTF. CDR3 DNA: TGTGCCAGCAGTTCAAAGACAGGGGTCTATGGCTACACCTTC.

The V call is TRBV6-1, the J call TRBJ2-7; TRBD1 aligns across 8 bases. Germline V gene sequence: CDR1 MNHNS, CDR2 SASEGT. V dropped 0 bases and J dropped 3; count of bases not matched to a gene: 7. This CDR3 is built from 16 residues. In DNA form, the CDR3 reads TGTGCCAGCAGTGAAGCGTCAGGGGGCCGGGGCTACGAGCAGTACTTC. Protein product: CASSEASGGRGYEQYF.

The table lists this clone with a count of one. The CDR3 nucleotides are TGTGCCAGCATAACCTATGAAGATATGATTTCCGGCACTGAAGCTTTCTTT. This translates into CASITYEDMISGTEAFF. V usage is TRBV2 and J usage is TRBJ1-1; D gene uncertain. The CDR3 extends over 17 amino acids. CDR1 SNHLY and CDR2 FYNNEI come from the germline V gene. With 7 bases removed from V and 4 bases from J, the gap between germline ends came to 25 bases.

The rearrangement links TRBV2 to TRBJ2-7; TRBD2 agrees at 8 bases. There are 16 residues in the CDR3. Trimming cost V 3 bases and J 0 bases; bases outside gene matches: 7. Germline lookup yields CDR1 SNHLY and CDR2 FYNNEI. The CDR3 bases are TGTGCCAGCAGTGATAGAACTAGCGGTTTCTCCTACGAGCAGTACTTC. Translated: CASSDRTSGFSYEQYF.

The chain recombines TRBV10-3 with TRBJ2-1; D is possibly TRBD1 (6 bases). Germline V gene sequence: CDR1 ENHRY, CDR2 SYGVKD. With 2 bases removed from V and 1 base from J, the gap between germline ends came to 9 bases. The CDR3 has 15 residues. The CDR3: CAISETGSSYNEQFF. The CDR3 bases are TGTGCCATCAGTGAGACAGGGTCTTCCTACAATGAGCAGTTCTTC.

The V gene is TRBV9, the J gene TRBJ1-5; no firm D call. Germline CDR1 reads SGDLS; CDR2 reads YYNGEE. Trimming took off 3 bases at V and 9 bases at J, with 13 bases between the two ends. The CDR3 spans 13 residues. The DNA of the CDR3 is TGTGCCAGCAGCGACAGCGTAGCGGGGCCCCAGCATTTT. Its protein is CASSDSVAGPQHF.

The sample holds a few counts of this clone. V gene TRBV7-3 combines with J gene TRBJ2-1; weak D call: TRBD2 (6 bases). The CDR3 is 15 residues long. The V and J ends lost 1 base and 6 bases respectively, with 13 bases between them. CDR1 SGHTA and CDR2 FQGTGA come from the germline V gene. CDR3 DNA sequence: TGTGCCAGCAGCTTAATGGGGCCCGGGGGCAATGAGCAGTTCTTC. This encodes CASSLMGPGGNEQFF.

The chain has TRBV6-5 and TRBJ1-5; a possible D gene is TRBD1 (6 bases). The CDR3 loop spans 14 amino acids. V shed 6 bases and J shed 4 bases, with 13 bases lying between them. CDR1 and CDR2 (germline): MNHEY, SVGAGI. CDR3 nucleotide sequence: TGTGCCAGCAGGTACAGGGAGGGGAATCAGCCCCAGCATTTT. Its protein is CASRYREGNQPQHF.

The CDR3 DNA sequence: TGTGCCAGTAGTAGCCGGGACAGAGCGGACTACGAGCAGTACTTC. Translating gives CASSSRDRADYEQYF. This rearrangement joins TRBV19 to TRBJ2-7; 7 nucleotides line up with TRBD1. This CDR3 spans 15 amino acids. Germline CDR1 LNHDA, CDR2 SQIVND (reference sequence). J gave up 3 bases and V 4 bases, and 9 bases lay outside the gene matches.

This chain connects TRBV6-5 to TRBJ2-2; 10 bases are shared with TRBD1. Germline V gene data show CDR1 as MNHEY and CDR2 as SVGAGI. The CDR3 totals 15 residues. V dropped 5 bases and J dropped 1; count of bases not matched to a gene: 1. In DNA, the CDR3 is TGTGCCAGCAGTCGGGACAGGGGGAACACCGGGGAGCTGTTTTTT. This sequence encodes CASSRDRGNTGELFF.

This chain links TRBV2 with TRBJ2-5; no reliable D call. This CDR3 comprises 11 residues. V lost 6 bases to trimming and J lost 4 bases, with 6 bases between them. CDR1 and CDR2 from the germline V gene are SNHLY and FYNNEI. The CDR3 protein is CASSLSETQYF. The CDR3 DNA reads TGTGCCAGCAGCCTCTCAGAGACCCAGTACTTC.

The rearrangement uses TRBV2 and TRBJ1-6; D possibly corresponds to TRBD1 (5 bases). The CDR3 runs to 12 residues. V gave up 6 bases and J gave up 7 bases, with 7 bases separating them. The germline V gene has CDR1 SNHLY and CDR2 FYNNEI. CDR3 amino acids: CASSRANSPLHF. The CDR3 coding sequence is TGTGCCAGCAGCAGGGCCAATTCACCCCTCCACTTT.

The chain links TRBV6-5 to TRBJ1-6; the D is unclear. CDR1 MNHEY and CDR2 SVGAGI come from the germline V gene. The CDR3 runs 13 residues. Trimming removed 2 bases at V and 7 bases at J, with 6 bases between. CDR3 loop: CASSYQENSPLHF. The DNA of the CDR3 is TGTGCCAGCAGTTACCAGGAAAATTCACCCCTCCACTTT.